This T cell receptor beta chain was sequenced in a study of PD-1 blockade in mismatch repair-deficient tumors. Study context: Patients had eleven to twelve mismatch repair-deficient cancer types, all previously treated and progressing.

Three pembrolizumab responders had their TCRs sequenced. Worth noting for this clone: Its antigen is as yet unknown.

Trimming pared 4 bases from V and 5 bases from J, leaving 8 bases between. Germline V gene lookup returns CDR1 MGHRA and CDR2 YSYEKL. The CDR3 covers 13 residues. Findings and limits, study-wide: Tumor-resident clones, often absent from pretreatment blood, expanded after pembrolizumab and then contracted.

The method was immunoSEQ multiplex PCR; TCRdb's version includes in-frame clones alone and lacks a portion of them. Seen here are some 48,000 clones, 81% observed once, and the top ten hold roughly 8.8%. This sample comprised peripheral blood, obtained about 4.5 months after starting pembrolizumab. The clonotype originates from an adult with mismatch repair-deficient cancer. This chain joins TRBV4-1 and TRBJ2-2; D may be TRBD2 (5 bases). The CDR3 DNA follows: TGCGCCAGCAGCCTACTAGGAACCGGGGAGCTGTTTTTT. Amino acid sequence: CASSLLGTGELFF.